The sequence of this TCR beta chain was determined in a study of CD8 T cells in Susac syndrome. 0.5 to 1 ug RNA was reverse transcribed with random hexamers. Each CDR3 protein is one row after TCRdb ran MiXCR on the immunoSEQ multiplex PCR reads. The top ten clones hold 0.56% of a sample with about 66,000 distinct CDR3 sequences, just under 95% of them seen once. This clonotype has more than one count but fewer than ten. This sequence originates from a human donor with multiple sclerosis. The sequenced sample consisted of CD8+ T cells from PBMCs.

This CDR3 is CASSPQVGQPQHF. The CDR3 nucleotides are TGTGCCAGCAGCCCTCAGGTGGGGCAGCCCCAGCATTTT. The V call is TRBV7-8, the J call TRBJ1-5; D is unclear. The length of the CDR3 is 13 residues. The V gene lost 5 bases and the J gene lost 7 bases, with 12 bases spanning the gap. CDR1 is SGHVS and CDR2 is FQNEAQ in the germline V gene.